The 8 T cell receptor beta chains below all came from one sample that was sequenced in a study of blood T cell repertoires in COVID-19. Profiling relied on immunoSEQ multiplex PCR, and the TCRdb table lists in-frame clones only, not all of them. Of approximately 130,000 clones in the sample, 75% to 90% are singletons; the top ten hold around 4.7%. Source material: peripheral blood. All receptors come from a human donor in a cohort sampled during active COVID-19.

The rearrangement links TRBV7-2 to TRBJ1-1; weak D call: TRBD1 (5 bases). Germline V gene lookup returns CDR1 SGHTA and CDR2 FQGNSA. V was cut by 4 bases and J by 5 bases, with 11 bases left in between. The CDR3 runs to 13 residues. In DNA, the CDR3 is TGTGCCAGCAGCTATCAGGGTCTGACTGAAGCTTTCTTT. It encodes CASSYQGLTEAFF.

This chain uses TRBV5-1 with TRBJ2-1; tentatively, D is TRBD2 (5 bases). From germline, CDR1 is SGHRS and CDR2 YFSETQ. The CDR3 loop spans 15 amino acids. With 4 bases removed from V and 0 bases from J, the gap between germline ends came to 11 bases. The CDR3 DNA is TGCGCCAGCAGCGCACCCGGGATCTCCTACAATGAGCAGTTCTTC. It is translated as CASSAPGISYNEQFF.

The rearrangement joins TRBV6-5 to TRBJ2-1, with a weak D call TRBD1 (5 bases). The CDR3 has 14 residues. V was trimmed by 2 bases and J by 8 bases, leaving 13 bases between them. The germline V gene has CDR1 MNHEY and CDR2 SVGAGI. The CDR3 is CASSYGATRHEQFF. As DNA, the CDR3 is TGTGCCAGCAGTTACGGGGCCACGCGCCATGAGCAGTTCTTC.

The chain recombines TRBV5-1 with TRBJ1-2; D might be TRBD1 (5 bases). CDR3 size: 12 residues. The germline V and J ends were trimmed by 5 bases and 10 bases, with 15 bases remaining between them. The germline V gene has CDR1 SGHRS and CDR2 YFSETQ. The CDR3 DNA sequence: TGCGCCAGCAGGGGGCCGACGGATGACTACACCTTC. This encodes CASRGPTDDYTF.

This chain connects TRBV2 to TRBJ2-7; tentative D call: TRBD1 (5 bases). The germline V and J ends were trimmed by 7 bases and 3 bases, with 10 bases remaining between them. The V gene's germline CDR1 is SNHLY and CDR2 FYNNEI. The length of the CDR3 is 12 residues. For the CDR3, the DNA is TGTGCCAGCAACATACAGGTCTACGAGCAGTACTTC. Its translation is CASNIQVYEQYF.

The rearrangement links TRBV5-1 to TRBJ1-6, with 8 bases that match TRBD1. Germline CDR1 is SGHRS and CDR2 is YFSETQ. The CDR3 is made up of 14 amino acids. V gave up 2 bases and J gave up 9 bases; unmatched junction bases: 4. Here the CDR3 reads CASSFQGTGSPLHF. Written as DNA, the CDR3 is TGCGCCAGCAGCTTCCAGGGGACAGGTTCACCCCTCCACTTT.

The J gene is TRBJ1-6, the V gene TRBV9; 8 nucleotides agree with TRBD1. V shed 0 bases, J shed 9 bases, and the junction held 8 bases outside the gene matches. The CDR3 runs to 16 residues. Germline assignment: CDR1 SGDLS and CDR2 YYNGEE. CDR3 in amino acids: CASSVGMTGDTSPLHF. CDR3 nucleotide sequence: TGTGCCAGCAGCGTAGGGATGACAGGGGATACTTCACCCCTCCACTTT.

The CDR3 nucleotides are TGTGCCAGCAGCTGGGGGCAGGGGACGCAGTATTTT. It specifies CASSWGQGTQYF. This chain links TRBV7-3 with TRBJ2-3; the D gene is possibly TRBD1 (6 bases). CDR1 is SGHTA and CDR2 is FQGTGA in the germline V gene. V lost 4 bases to trimming and J lost 9 bases, with 11 bases between them. The CDR3 length is 12 residues.